These 7 T cell receptor beta chains were all obtained from the same sample, sequenced in a study of early T cells in non-severe SARS-CoV-2 infection. TCRdb recomputed calls from the 5' RACE reads with MiXCR, one row per CDR3 protein. The sample lists some 36,000 distinct CDR3 sequences, approximately 6.1% occurring once. The sample consisted of whole blood. The receptors were sampled from an adult who was a healthcare worker with PCR-confirmed SARS-CoV-2 infection or an uninfected control (not recorded which).

In this sample, this clonotype turned up many times. The gene calls are TRBV28 and TRBJ1-1; 11 bases match TRBD1. The V gene end was trimmed by 8 bases and the J gene end by 3 bases; junction bases not matched to a gene: 8. Germline lookup yields CDR1 MDHEN and CDR2 SYDVKM. This CDR3 is 15 amino acids long. The CDR3 reads CASPGQGDGDTEAFF. CDR3 DNA sequence: TGTGCCAGCCCGGGACAGGGGGACGGGGACACTGAAGCTTTCTTT.

This clonotype was observed at least ten times. The rearrangement joins TRBV28 to TRBJ2-7; 12 bases are shared with TRBD1. Germline V lookup: CDR1 MDHEN, CDR2 SYDVKM. The CDR3 covers 17 residues. V lost 7 bases and J lost 6; bases outside the gene matches: 16. In nucleotides, the CDR3 is TGTGCCAGCACCCTATCAGCAGGGGGGACAGGGGGCGTCGAGCAGTACTTC. This gives the protein CASTLSAGGTGGVEQYF. Variable domain in full (rest from reference TRBV28 and TRBJ2-7): DVKVTQSSRYLVKRTGEKVFLECVQDMDHENMFWYRQDPGLGLRLIYFSYDVKMKEKGDIPEGYSVSREKKERFSLILESASTNQTSMYLCASTLSAGGTGGVEQYFGPGTRLTVT.

This clonotype was counted only a few times. The chain joins TRBV12-3 or TRBV12-4 to TRBJ1-3, with unresolved D. V was cut by 5 bases and J by 5 bases, with 1 base left in between. This CDR3 has 10 amino acids. CDR3 sequence: CASSRNTIYF. The CDR3 region has the DNA TGTGCCAGCAGTCGAAACACCATATATTTT.

The sample holds many counts of this clonotype. J is TRBJ1-2 and V is TRBV18, with a tentative D call TRBD1 (5 bases). The CDR3 covers 13 residues. Germline values: CDR1 KGHSH, CDR2 LQKENI. Deletions cut 5 bases from V and 3 bases from J, with 10 bases between. The CDR3 DNA reads as TGTGCCAGCTCAGCACAGGTGGACTATGGCTACACCTTC. This encodes CASSAQVDYGYTF.

The V gene is TRBV11-2, the J gene TRBJ2-5; D gene ambiguous. CDR1 SGHAT and CDR2 FQNNGV come from the germline V gene. The CDR3 runs to 14 residues. The V end lost 3 bases, the J end lost 1 base, and 9 bases lay between the germline ends. The CDR3 DNA reads as TGTGCCAGCAGCTTTACCCAAAGCCAAGAGACCCAGTACTTC. Protein sequence: CASSFTQSQETQYF.

The table lists this clonotype with many counts. The chain joins TRBV6-6 to TRBJ1-6; no reliable D call. Trimming cost V 0 bases and J 9 bases, with 12 bases left between them. The CDR3 is made up of 15 amino acids. Germline values: CDR1 MNHNY, CDR2 SVGAGI (reference sequence). The CDR3 spells CASSYSGPGGSPLHF. The CDR3 bases are TGTGCCAGCAGTTACTCGGGCCCCGGCGGTTCACCCCTCCACTTT.

This clonotype occurred many times. This sequence joins TRBV11-2 and TRBJ2-3; D gene ambiguous. Trimming removed 0 bases at V and 2 bases at J, with 9 bases between. The V gene's germline CDR1 is SGHAT and CDR2 FQNNGV. This CDR3 is built from 15 residues. The CDR3 loop is CASSLDGLHTDTQYF. CDR3 bases: TGTGCCAGCAGCTTAGATGGCCTCCACACAGATACGCAGTATTTT.